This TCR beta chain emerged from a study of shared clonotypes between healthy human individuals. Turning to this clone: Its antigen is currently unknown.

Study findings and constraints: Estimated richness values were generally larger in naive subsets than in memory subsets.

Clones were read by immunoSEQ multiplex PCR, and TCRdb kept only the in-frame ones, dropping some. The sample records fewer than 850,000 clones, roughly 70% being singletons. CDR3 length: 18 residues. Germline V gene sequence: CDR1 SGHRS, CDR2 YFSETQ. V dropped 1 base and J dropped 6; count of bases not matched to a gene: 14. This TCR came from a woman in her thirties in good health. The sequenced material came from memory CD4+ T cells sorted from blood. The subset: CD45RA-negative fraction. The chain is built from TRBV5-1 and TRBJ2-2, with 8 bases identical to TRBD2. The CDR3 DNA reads TGCGCCAGCAGCTTGCGTGTGTCAGCGGGAGAAGTCCCCGGGGAGCTGTTTTTT. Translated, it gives CASSLRVSAGEVPGELFF.